This TCR beta chain was captured by sequencing in a study of cytomegalovirus exposure and HLA in healthy donors. The study's findings and limits: The authors enumerated 150 to 200 TCR beta chains as linked to cytomegalovirus.

Note on this clone: Its specificity is not known.

With 2 bases removed from V and 0 bases from J, the gap between germline ends came to 11 bases. The CDR3 has 15 residues. Germline CDR1 is WNHNN and CDR2 is SYGVQD (reference sequence). Both 60 Vbeta primers and 13 Jbeta primers went into the PCR. TCRdb keeps only in-frame clones here, not all; method: immunoSEQ multiplex PCR. In the table there are 250,000 or so clones, roughly 91% of which are singletons. The receptor was derived from a girl aged 2 to 10 in good health and CMV-seronegative. The chain is built from TRBV10-1 and TRBJ2-7, with a possible D match to TRBD1 (5 bases). Input material: PBMCs. The CDR3 sequence is CASSEGAGSSYEQYF. The CDR3 DNA follows: TGCGCCAGCAGTGAGGGGGCAGGCAGCTCCTACGAGCAGTACTTC.